This T cell receptor (beta chain) was recorded in a study of blood T cell repertoires in COVID-19. Study-wide background: Some COVID-19 samples were acute and others convalescent; all came from the United States, Italy and Spain. From T cells, B-cell-depleted T cells, or PBMCs came the material, which was cDNA or gDNA.

In the study's own analysis: Amplification of reference gene primers provided the estimated nucleated cell counts. Profiled with immunoSEQ multiplex PCR; TCRdb holds only in-frame clones, not every one. The V and J calls and the clone size are those of that table, but D and trimming were determined from the DNA. The sample consists of about 100,000 clones, about 85% of them appearing once. Deletions cut 3 bases from V and 1 base from J, with 9 bases between. Germline lookup yields CDR1 SGHDN and CDR2 FVKESK. The CDR3 runs 14 residues. The receptor was isolated from a woman aged 45-60 years with COVID-19, enrolled during active disease. The specimen was peripheral blood. V usage is TRBV14 and J usage is TRBJ2-5; D may be TRBD2 (6 bases). CDR3 loop: CASSHRGTQETQYF. As DNA, the CDR3 is TGTGCCAGCAGCCACCGCGGGACCCAAGAGACCCAGTACTTC. Together with reference TRBV14 and TRBJ2-5, the CDR3 gives the full variable domain: EAGVTQFPSHSVIEKGQTVTLRCDPISGHDNLYWYRRVMGKEIKFLLHFVKESKQDESGMPNNRFLAERTGGTYSTLKVQPAELEDSGVYFCASSHRGTQETQYFGPGTRLLVL.